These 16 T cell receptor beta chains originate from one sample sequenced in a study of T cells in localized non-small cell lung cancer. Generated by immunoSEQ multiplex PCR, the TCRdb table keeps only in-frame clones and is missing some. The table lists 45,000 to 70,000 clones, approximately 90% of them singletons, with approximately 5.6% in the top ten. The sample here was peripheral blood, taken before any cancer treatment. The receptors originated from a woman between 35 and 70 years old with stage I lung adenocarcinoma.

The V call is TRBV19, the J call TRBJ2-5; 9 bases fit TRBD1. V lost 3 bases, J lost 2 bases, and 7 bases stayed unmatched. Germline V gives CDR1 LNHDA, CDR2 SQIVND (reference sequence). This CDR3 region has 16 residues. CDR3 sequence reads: CASSIGTGFEQETQYF. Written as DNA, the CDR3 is TGTGCCAGTAGTATCGGGACAGGGTTCGAGCAAGAGACCCAGTACTTC. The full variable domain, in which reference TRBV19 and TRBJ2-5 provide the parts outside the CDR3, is DGGITQSPKYLFRKEGQNVTLSCEQNLNHDAMYWYRQDPGQGLRLIYYSQIVNDFQKGDIAEGYSVSREKKESFPLTVTSAQKNPTAFYLCASSIGTGFEQETQYFGPGTRLLVL.

CDR3 sequence: CASSLLAGDTDTQYF. The CDR3 DNA sequence: TGTGCCAGCAGCTTGCTAGCGGGGGACACAGATACGCAGTATTTT. The chain employs TRBV5-6 and TRBJ2-3, with TRBD2 identical over 10 bases. V shed 1 base and J 2 bases; nucleotides not matched to a gene: 1. The germline V gene encodes CDR1 SGHDT and CDR2 YYEEEE. The CDR3 runs 15 residues.

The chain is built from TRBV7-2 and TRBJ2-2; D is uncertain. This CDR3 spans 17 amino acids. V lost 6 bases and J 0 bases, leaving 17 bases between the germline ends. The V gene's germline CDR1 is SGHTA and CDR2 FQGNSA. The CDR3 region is CASSFSNRNANTGELFF. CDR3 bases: TGTGCCAGCAGTTTTAGTAACAGAAACGCGAACACCGGGGAGCTGTTTTTT. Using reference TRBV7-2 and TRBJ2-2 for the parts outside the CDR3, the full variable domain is GAGVSQSPSNKVTEKGKDVELRCDPISGHTALYWYRQSLGQGLEFLIYFQGNSAPDKSGLPSDRFSAERTGGSVSTLTIQRTQQEDSAVYLCASSFSNRNANTGELFFGEGSRLTVL.

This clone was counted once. CDR3 in DNA: TGTGCCAGCACCTTCGGGACAGGGAATGAAAAACTGTTTTTT. Its protein is CASTFGTGNEKLFF. The chain links TRBV28 to TRBJ1-4, with 9 positions matching TRBD1. J gave up 5 bases and V 7 bases, and 5 bases lay outside the gene matches. The CDR3 contains 14 residues. Germline V lookup: CDR1 MDHEN, CDR2 SYDVKM.

The CDR3 here is CASSWGRTNYGYTF. In DNA form, the CDR3 reads TGTGCCAGCAGTTGGGGCAGGACTAACTATGGCTACACCTTC. The J gene is TRBJ1-2, the V gene TRBV6-5; a possible D gene is TRBD1 (5 bases). This CDR3 spans 14 amino acids. Per the germline V gene, CDR1 is MNHEY and CDR2 is SVGAGI. V was cut by 4 bases and J by 0 bases, with 9 bases left in between.

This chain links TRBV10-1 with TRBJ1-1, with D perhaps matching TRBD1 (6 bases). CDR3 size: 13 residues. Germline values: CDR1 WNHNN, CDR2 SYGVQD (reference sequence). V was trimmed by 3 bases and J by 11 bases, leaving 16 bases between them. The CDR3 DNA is TGCGCCAGCAGTGACCCGACAGGAGCAACGGCTTTCTTT. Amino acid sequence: CASSDPTGATAFF.

In nucleotides, the CDR3 is TGTGCCAGCAGTTTGGAGAGGAGCTCCTATAATTCACCCCTCCACTTT. Residues: CASSLERSSYNSPLHF. The rearrangement links TRBV28 to TRBJ1-6; no reliable D call. V was pared by 3 bases and J by 0 bases, with 9 bases between. Germline CDR1 reads MDHEN; CDR2 reads SYDVKM. The CDR3 runs 16 residues.

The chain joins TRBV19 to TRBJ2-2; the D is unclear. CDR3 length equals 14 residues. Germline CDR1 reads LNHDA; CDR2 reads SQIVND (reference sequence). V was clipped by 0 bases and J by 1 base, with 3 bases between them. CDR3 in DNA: TGTGCCAGTAGTATAGATAAGAACACCGGGGAGCTGTTTTTT. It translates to CASSIDKNTGELFF.

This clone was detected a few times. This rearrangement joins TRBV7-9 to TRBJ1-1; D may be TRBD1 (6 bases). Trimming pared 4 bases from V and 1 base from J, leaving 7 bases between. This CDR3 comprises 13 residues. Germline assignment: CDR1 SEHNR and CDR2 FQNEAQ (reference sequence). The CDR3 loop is CASSSDRNTEAFF. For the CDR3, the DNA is TGTGCCAGCAGCTCGGACAGGAACACTGAAGCTTTCTTT.

In nucleotides, the CDR3 is TGTGCCAGCAGGCCCGGGGAGGCCTTCTATCTAGGCTATGGCTACACCTTC. Amino acid sequence: CASRPGEAFYLGYGYTF. J is TRBJ1-2 and V is TRBV5-4; D unclear. This CDR3 contains 17 residues. Germline V lookup: CDR1 SGHNT, CDR2 YYREEE (reference sequence). Trimming took 5 bases from V and 4 from J, leaving 24 bases between them.

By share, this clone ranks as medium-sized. The CDR3 sequence is CASRRGTGYSPLHF. The CDR3 DNA reads as TGTGCCAGCAGGCGCGGGACAGGGTATTCACCCCTCCACTTT. The chain joins TRBV7-6 to TRBJ1-6; 9 bases fit TRBD1. This CDR3 spans 14 amino acids. Trimming removed 6 bases from V and 8 bases from J; junction bases left unmatched: 5. Germline V lookup: CDR1 SGHVS, CDR2 FNYEAQ.

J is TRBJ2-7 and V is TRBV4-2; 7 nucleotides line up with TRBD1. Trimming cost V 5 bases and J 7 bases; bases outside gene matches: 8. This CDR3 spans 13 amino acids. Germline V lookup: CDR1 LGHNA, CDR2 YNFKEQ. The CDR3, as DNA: TGTGCCAGCAGCGAGGGACAGCCATGGGAGCAGTACTTC. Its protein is CASSEGQPWEQYF.

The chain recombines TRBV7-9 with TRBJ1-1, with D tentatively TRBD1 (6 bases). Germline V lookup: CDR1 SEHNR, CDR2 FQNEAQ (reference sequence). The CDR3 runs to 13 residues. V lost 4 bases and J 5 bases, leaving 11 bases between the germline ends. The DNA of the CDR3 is TGTGCCAGCAGCTCAAGGGGGGTAACTGAAGCTTTCTTT. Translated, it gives CASSSRGVTEAFF. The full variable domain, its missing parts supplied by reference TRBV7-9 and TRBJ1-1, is DTGVSQNPRHKITKRGQNVTFRCDPISEHNRLYWYRQTLGQGPEFLTYFQNEAQLEKSRLLSDRFSAERPKGSFSTLEIQRTEQGDSAMYLCASSSRGVTEAFFGQGTRLTVV.

In DNA form, the CDR3 reads TGTGCCAGCAGTGGAGTCCGGTGGGGGGCGCATGAAAAACTGTTTTTT. It yields the protein CASSGVRWGAHEKLFF. The chain combines TRBV28 with TRBJ1-4; tentative D call: TRBD1 (6 bases). The CDR3 consists of 16 residues. V was shortened by 5 bases and J by 6 bases, with 19 bases between the two germline ends. Germline CDR1 reads MDHEN; CDR2 reads SYDVKM.

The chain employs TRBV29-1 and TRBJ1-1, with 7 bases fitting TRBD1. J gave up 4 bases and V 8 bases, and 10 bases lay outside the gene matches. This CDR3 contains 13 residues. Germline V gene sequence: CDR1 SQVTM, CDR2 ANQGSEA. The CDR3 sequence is CSSWTGAGTEAFF. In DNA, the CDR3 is TGCAGCTCCTGGACAGGAGCAGGCACTGAAGCTTTCTTT.

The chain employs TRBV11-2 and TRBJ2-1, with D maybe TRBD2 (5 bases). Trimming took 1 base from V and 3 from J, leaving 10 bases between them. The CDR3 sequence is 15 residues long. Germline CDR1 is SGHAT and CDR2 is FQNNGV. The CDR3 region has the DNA TGTGCCAGCAGCTTAGTCCCGACTAACTACAATGAGCAGTTCTTC. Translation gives CASSLVPTNYNEQFF.